This T cell receptor (beta chain) came from a study of technical replicates of blood from several donors. Sequenced by immunoSEQ multiplex PCR; TCRdb stores in-frame clones only, minus some. Of tens of thousands of clones listed, approximately 90% are singletons. V lost 5 bases and J lost 4, with 9 bases in between. The CDR3 runs 13 residues. This chain joins TRBV6-7 and TRBJ1-3, with D uncertain. TRBV6-7 is designated an ORF whose function remains uncertain. Sequenced input: PBMCs. The TCR sequence derives from a human donor in good health. Some clones in this sample may be carry-over from other donors' samples. This chain's CDR3 is CASSPLRGNTIYF. DNA for the CDR3: TGTGCCAGCAGTCCCCTCAGGGGAAACACCATATATTTT.